This T cell receptor beta chain comes out of a study of blood T cells in healthy people across ages (dated by TCRdb to the mid-2010s). Regarding the complete study: In model experiments, template switching captured about one uniquely barcoded TCR beta cDNA molecule for every two T cells. The study measured age-related changes in TCR beta repertoire diversity using deep sequencing normalized with unique cDNA molecular identifiers. Donors were grouped into four age groups: young (average about 15 years), middle-aged (roughly 37), aged (62) and long-lived (82). To avoid experimental bias, donors of different ages were spread randomly across the sequencing lanes. For two donors (one aged 18 to 29 and one aged 80 or older), the study analyzed two additional independent replicas of 1 million unique cDNA reads from the same blood draw.

In regard to this clonotype: Its recognized antigen is unknown. No clone much larger than this one lies a single base away; base qualities are absent.

Systemically healthy Caucasian individuals from Russia, 39 in total and aged roughly 6 to 90 years, were included as donors. Around 9.8 milliliters of peripheral blood were collected from each donor into EDTA-treated Vacutainer tubes. Ficoll-Paque density-gradient centrifugation was used to isolate PBMCs, with at least 6.5 million obtained per sample. Total RNA was extracted from PBMCs with Trizol reagent, with at least 5 micrograms obtained per sample. For every donor, flow cytometry on a PBMC aliquot measured the percentage of naive CD45RAhigh/CD27high T cells. Trimming at the junction amounts to 6 bases on V and 9 bases on J, and the germline ends lie 29 bases apart. CDR1 DFQATT and CDR2 SNEGSKA are derived from the germline V gene (reference sequence). CDR3 length: 16 amino acids, cysteine to phenylalanine. Only CDR3 DNA is held: 48 bases, read in frame from base 1. General conclusions and limits of the study: Observed TCR beta diversity per million T cells fell roughly linearly with age, and a significant reduction was already apparent by age around 40. Bulk unsorted PBMC profiling prevented conclusive comparison of naive and antigen-experienced compartments. Donor CMV infection status was unknown, potentially confounding age-related changes in expanded clonotypes. There was a strong correlation between observed TCR beta diversity and the percentage of naive T cells measured by flow cytometry. Estimates of total diversity from one million sequenced T cells were regarded as lower bounds and underestimates. Compared with the aged group, more naive CD4+ T cells, fewer expanded clones and increased TCR diversity were shown by the long-lived group, suggesting age selection.

Library construction relied on 5' RACE. The reads were generated on an Illumina HiSeq 2500. The second PCR ran for roughly 6 to 11 cycles and used a J-beta primer mix along with a sample-barcoded 5' primer. A template-switch 5' adaptor carrying 12 random nucleotides introduced a unique molecular identifier onto each TCR beta cDNA molecule. At least 2.5 million CDR3-containing paired-end reads were obtained from each sample. All of the RNA was converted into first-strand cDNA using the Mint cDNA synthesis kit, with a TRBC-specific oligonucleotide serving as the primer. Following uracil-DNA glycosylase treatment, all cDNA underwent a first 18-cycle PCR with the universal primers M1SS and BC2_uni_R. On the authors' methods: Each sample was normalized by randomly selecting 1 million high-quality reads, each carrying a distinct molecular identifier. Reads with shared molecular identifiers were discarded instead of being binned into consensus sequences. MiTCR, set to a Q25 quality threshold and the strictest error-elimination algorithm, was used for CDR3 identification, clonotype clustering and error correction. A nonparametric unseen species model using Euler transformation provided a lower-bound estimate of total TCR beta diversity. In TCRdb, the public reads were trimmed at Q25 with fastp and aligned with MiXCR, with productive beta chains retained. Identical CDR3 protein sequences are pooled into one entry, listed with their most common genes and DNA. None of the V and J calls come from the authors' own analysis; TCRdb made them. In this sample the table shows hundreds of thousands of distinct CDR3 sequences, approximately 55% of which occur a single time. Jointly, the top ten make up approximately 40% of the sample.

The sequence joins TRBV20-1 to TRBJ2-5; a tentative D match to TRBD2 spans 5 bases. This sequence was found in an elderly man in good health. The sequencing input was blood. For the CDR3, the sequence is CSAPPVSVWVQEAQYF. In nucleotide form, the sequence is TGCAGTGCGCCCCCGGTATCGGTCTGGGTGCAGGAGGCCCAGTACTTC.